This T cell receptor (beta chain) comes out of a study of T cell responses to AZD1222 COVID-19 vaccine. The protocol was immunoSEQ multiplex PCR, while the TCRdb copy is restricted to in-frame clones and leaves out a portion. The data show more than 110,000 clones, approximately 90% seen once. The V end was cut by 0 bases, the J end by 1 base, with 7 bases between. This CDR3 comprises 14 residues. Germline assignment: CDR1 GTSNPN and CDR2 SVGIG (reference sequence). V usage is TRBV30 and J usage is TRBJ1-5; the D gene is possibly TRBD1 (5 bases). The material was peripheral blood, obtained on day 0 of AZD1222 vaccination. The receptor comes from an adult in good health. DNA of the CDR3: TGTGCCTGGAGTGTAGCAGGGAGCAATCAGCCCCAGCATTTT. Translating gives CAWSVAGSNQPQHF.